Each of the 18 T cell receptor beta chains below was sequenced from the same sample in a study of cytomegalovirus exposure and HLA in healthy donors. The PCR ran on 60 Vbeta and 13 Jbeta primers. The method was immunoSEQ multiplex PCR; TCRdb's version includes in-frame clones alone and lacks a portion of them. Among 150,000 to 200,000 clones listed, 60% to 80% were seen once. Sequenced sample: PBMCs. The source is a woman aged 50 to 60 in good health and CMV-seropositive.

The CDR3 spells CASRLSTGENTEAFF. The DNA of the CDR3 is TGCGCCAGCCGACTGAGTACAGGGGAGAACACTGAAGCTTTCTTT. This rearrangement joins TRBV5-1 to TRBJ1-1, with 7 bases fitting TRBD1. Germline CDR1 and CDR2: SGHRS and YFSETQ. Trimming took 7 bases from V and 1 from J; bases not matched to a gene: 10. The CDR3 spans 15 residues.

This clone was observed a few times. The chain combines TRBV4-2 with TRBJ2-3; 9 bases are shared with TRBD2. The CDR3 runs 17 residues. V shed 0 bases and J 6 bases; nucleotides not matched to a gene: 10. Germline CDR1 LGHNA, CDR2 YNFKEQ. The CDR3 DNA reads as TGTGCCAGCAGCCAAGAGCTGGCGGGGGGGCCGGCGGATACGCAGTATTTT. It specifies CASSQELAGGPADTQYF.

The genes are TRBV2 and TRBJ1-1; 7 bases agree with TRBD1. There are 14 residues in the CDR3. The V segment lost 11 bases and the J segment 1 base; nucleotides outside the gene matches: 10. Germline values: CDR1 SNHLY, CDR2 FYNNEI. The CDR3 is CAGKGDRSNTEAFF. DNA for the CDR3: TGTGCCGGCAAGGGGGACAGATCGAACACTGAAGCTTTCTTT. Full variable domain (outside the CDR3, taken from reference TRBV2 and TRBJ1-1): EPEVTQTPSHQVTQMGQEVILRCVPISNHLYFYWYRQILGQKVEFLVSFYNNEISEKSEIFDDQFSVERPDGSNFTLKIRSTKLEDSAMYFCAGKGDRSNTEAFFGQGTRLTVV.

The chain is built from TRBV13 and TRBJ1-1; D gene ambiguous. The CDR3 is 13 amino acids. Germline loops: CDR1 PRHDT, CDR2 FYEKMQ (reference sequence). Trimming cost V 5 bases and J 2 bases, with 9 bases left between them. The CDR3 bases are TGTGCCAGCAGCCTCCAGGTTAACACTGAAGCTTTCTTT. Protein product: CASSLQVNTEAFF. Together with reference TRBV13 and TRBJ1-1, the CDR3 gives the full variable domain: AAGVIQSPRHLIKEKRETATLKCYPIPRHDTVYWYQQGPGQDPQFLISFYEKMQSDKGSIPDRFSAQQFSDYHSELNMSSLELGDSALYFCASSLQVNTEAFFGQGTRLTVV.

The J gene is TRBJ2-2, the V gene TRBV2, with 14 bases that match TRBD2. The V gene's germline CDR1 is SNHLY and CDR2 FYNNEI. Trimming at V came to 6 bases and at J to 5 bases, leaving 2 bases not matched to a gene. CDR3 size: 15 residues. The CDR3 sequence: CASRGLAGVTGELFF. The DNA for the CDR3 is TGTGCCAGCAGGGGACTAGCGGGGGTGACCGGGGAGCTGTTTTTT.

V and J are TRBV27 and TRBJ1-5, with D perhaps TRBD1 (6 bases). The CDR3 is 16 residues long. Per the germline V gene, CDR1 is MNHEY and CDR2 is SMNVEV (reference sequence). V lost 3 bases to trimming and J lost 0 bases, with 12 bases between them. The CDR3 reads CASSFRGIHSNQPQHF. The CDR3 nucleotides are TGTGCCAGCAGTTTCAGGGGCATCCATAGCAATCAGCCCCAGCATTTT.

This chain connects TRBV5-1 to TRBJ2-7, with TRBD1 identical over 8 bases. CDR1 and CDR2 (germline): SGHRS, YFSETQ. V gave up 0 bases and J gave up 2 bases; unmatched junction bases: 4. The CDR3 extends over 15 amino acids. The CDR3 spells CASSLGTGGTYEQYF. DNA for the CDR3: TGCGCCAGCAGCTTGGGAACAGGGGGTACCTACGAGCAGTACTTC.

The chain links TRBV7-8 to TRBJ2-1; D gene ambiguous. CDR1 and CDR2 (germline): SGHVS, FQNEAQ. V gave up 5 bases and J gave up 8 bases, with 7 bases separating them. The CDR3 covers 11 residues. The CDR3 spells CASSPLDEQFF. In DNA form, the CDR3 reads TGTGCCAGCAGCCCTCTAGATGAGCAGTTCTTC.

The chain links TRBV6-1 to TRBJ1-2, with 8 bases identical to TRBD1. The J segment lost 1 base and the V segment lost 7 bases, leaving 8 bases of the junction unmatched. Germline-derived CDR1 and CDR2 are MNHNS and SASEGT. The CDR3 has 15 residues. Here the CDR3 reads CASIIDRGFNYGYTF. CDR3 DNA: TGTGCCAGCATCATTGACAGGGGCTTTAACTATGGCTACACCTTC.

This clone was seen a handful of times. The CDR3 loop is CASSYSGAEAFF. DNA of the CDR3: TGTGCCAGCAGTTACTCAGGAGCTGAAGCTTTCTTT. The V gene is TRBV6-6, the J gene TRBJ1-1; D remains unclear. Germline assignment: CDR1 MNHNY and CDR2 SVGAGI (reference sequence). The CDR3 has 12 amino acids. Deletions cut 0 bases from V and 6 bases from J, with 5 bases between.

V is TRBV7-6 and J is TRBJ2-3; the D is unclear. CDR3 size: 14 residues. V was pared by 1 base and J by 0 bases, with 5 bases between. CDR1 SGHVS and CDR2 FNYEAQ come from the germline V gene. The CDR3 DNA reads as TGTGCCAGCAGCTTAGTTCGGAGCACAGATACGCAGTATTTT. It yields the protein CASSLVRSTDTQYF. Drawing the rest from reference TRBV7-6 and TRBJ2-3, the complete variable domain is GAGVSQSPRYKVTKRGQDVALRCDPISGHVSLYWYRQALGQGPEFLTYFNYEAQQDKSGLPNDRFSAERPEGSISTLTIQRTEQRDSAMYRCASSLVRSTDTQYFGPGTRLTVL.

This chain joins TRBV19 and TRBJ2-1; tentative D call: TRBD2 (5 bases). Germline-derived CDR1 and CDR2 are LNHDA and SQIVND (reference sequence). The CDR3 covers 12 residues. V was cut by 8 bases and J by 5 bases, with 10 bases left in between. The CDR3 region has the DNA TGTGCCAGTGTGGACTGGAACAATGAGCAGTTCTTC. Translated, it gives CASVDWNNEQFF. Full variable domain (outside the CDR3, taken from reference TRBV19 and TRBJ2-1): DGGITQSPKYLFRKEGQNVTLSCEQNLNHDAMYWYRQDPGQGLRLIYYSQIVNDFQKGDIAEGYSVSREKKESFPLTVTSAQKNPTAFYLCASVDWNNEQFFGPGTRLTVL.

This clone was counted a single time. The chain links TRBV6-6 to TRBJ1-2, with 8 bases fitting TRBD1. V shed 2 bases, J shed 8 bases, and the junction held 7 bases outside the gene matches. The CDR3 sequence is 14 residues long. CDR1 MNHNY and CDR2 SVGAGI come from the germline V gene (reference sequence). The CDR3 protein is CASSYHGQGGGYTF. The DNA for the CDR3 is TGTGCCAGCAGTTACCATGGACAGGGAGGAGGCTACACCTTC.

The genes are TRBV19 and TRBJ2-5; 9 positions agree with TRBD1. CDR3 length equals 15 residues. The germline gives CDR1 LNHDA, CDR2 SQIVND (reference sequence). Losses at the gene ends were 6 bases for V and 1 base for J; bases not matched to a gene: 6. CDR3 sequence: CASRRQGGLQETQYF. DNA of the CDR3: TGTGCCAGTAGACGACAGGGGGGCCTCCAAGAGACCCAGTACTTC.

This clone occurred once. This chain links TRBV6-1 with TRBJ2-1, with D possibly being TRBD1 (6 bases). The CDR3 sequence is 14 residues long. Germline assignment: CDR1 MNHNS and CDR2 SASEGT. V dropped 2 bases and J dropped 9 bases, with 14 bases sitting between them. In DNA form, the CDR3 reads TGTGCCAGCAGTGAATTACAGGGCTCAGGTGAGCAGTTCTTC. It codes for CASSELQGSGEQFF.

The gene calls are TRBV4-2 and TRBJ1-2; TRBD1 aligns across 9 bases. Germline trimming cut 6 bases from V and 7 bases from J; bases unmatched to any gene: 12. The CDR3 runs to 15 residues. Germline values: CDR1 LGHNA, CDR2 YNFKEQ. The CDR3 bases are TGTGCCAGCAGAAGATCGGAGACAGGGGGTGGTGGCTACACCTTC. This gives the protein CASRRSETGGGGYTF.

V is TRBV19 and J is TRBJ2-1, with TRBD1 identical over 7 bases. CDR1 is LNHDA and CDR2 is SQIVND in the germline V gene (reference sequence). This CDR3 is built from 14 residues. V lost 10 bases and J lost 4; bases outside the gene matches: 10. The CDR3 DNA sequence: TGTGCCACGTCTCGGACAGGCCCTTACAATGAGCAGTTCTTC. Its protein is CATSRTGPYNEQFF. Full variable domain (remainder filled in from reference TRBV19 and TRBJ2-1): DGGITQSPKYLFRKEGQNVTLSCEQNLNHDAMYWYRQDPGQGLRLIYYSQIVNDFQKGDIAEGYSVSREKKESFPLTVTSAQKNPTAFYLCATSRTGPYNEQFFGPGTRLTVL.

The chain uses TRBV5-4 and TRBJ2-7; D is unresolved. This CDR3 has 13 amino acids. Germline V gives CDR1 SGHNT, CDR2 YYREEE (reference sequence). V was trimmed by 2 bases and J by 3 bases, leaving 9 bases between them. Here the CDR3 DNA reads TGTGCCAGCAGCTTCCCCACAGACTACGAGCAGTACTTC. Its protein is CASSFPTDYEQYF.